This T cell receptor beta chain was found in a study of cytotoxic CD8 clonotypes in ibrutinib-treated CLL. Across the whole study: Specimens for response were gathered following a median approximately 12 months of therapy, spanning 6 to 36. Sequenced samples delivered averages of 250,000 to 300,000 productive templates and 94,082 productive rearrangements.

Cryopreserved PBMCs provided around 2.2 micrograms of genomic DNA for the TCR beta libraries. Germline loops: CDR1 SGHTS, CDR2 YDEGEE. Trimming cost V 4 bases and J 6 bases; bases outside gene matches: 8. The CDR3 sequence is 15 residues long. The repertoire was sequenced with immunoSEQ multiplex PCR; TCRdb's copy has only in-frame clones and lacks some. The sample consists of about 130,000 clones, 70% to 90% of them appearing once. The genes are TRBV5-8 and TRBJ2-5; 11 bases agree with TRBD1. This TCR derives from a human donor with chronic lymphocytic leukemia. This material consisted of PBMCs, taken after 24 months of ibrutinib treatment. CDR3 sequence (DNA): TGTGCCAGCAGCGGAGGGACAGGGGGTGGGAAGACCCAGTACTTC. It codes for CASSGGTGGGKTQYF.